Below are 20 T cell receptor beta chains sequenced from a single sample in a study of OX40 agonist ivuxolimab in advanced cancers. Method: immunoSEQ multiplex PCR; TCRdb's copy keeps in-frame clones and lacks some. The sample contains tens of thousands of clones, more than 80% of which appear only once. The sample consisted of CD4+ or CD8+ T cells sorted from blood, taken in a trial of the OX40 agonist ivuxolimab. These TCRs come from an adult with an advanced solid tumor such as melanoma, head and neck, liver or kidney cancer.

The J gene is TRBJ2-5, the V gene TRBV4-1, with unresolved D. The germline gives CDR1 MGHRA, CDR2 YSYEKL. Trimming took 4 bases from V and 0 from J, leaving 30 bases between them. The CDR3 totals 21 residues. Written as DNA, the CDR3 is TGCGCCAGCAGCCCTTTCGTCCGGGCCAGCGCATCTTCAAAATACCAAGAGACCCAGTACTTC. Protein: CASSPFVRASASSKYQETQYF.

The chain couples TRBV19 to TRBJ2-1, with no clear D. The CDR3 covers 15 residues. Germline V lookup: CDR1 LNHDA, CDR2 SQIVND (reference sequence). Trimming took 6 bases from V and 0 from J, leaving 12 bases between them. DNA of the CDR3: TGTGCCAGTAGCATGGCCCGGAGCTCCTACAATGAGCAGTTCTTC. Translation gives CASSMARSSYNEQFF. Filled out from reference TRBV19 and TRBJ2-1, the complete variable domain reads DGGITQSPKYLFRKEGQNVTLSCEQNLNHDAMYWYRQDPGQGLRLIYYSQIVNDFQKGDIAEGYSVSREKKESFPLTVTSAQKNPTAFYLCASSMARSSYNEQFFGPGTRLTVL.

The chain joins TRBV7-2 to TRBJ2-7; the match to TRBD2 covers 13 bases. The CDR3 totals 16 residues. Germline lookup yields CDR1 SGHTA and CDR2 FQGNSA. V lost 4 bases, J lost 0 bases, and 3 bases stayed unmatched. DNA of the CDR3: TGTGCCAGCAGCTCCGGGACTAGCGGGACCTCCTACGAGCAGTACTTC. It yields the protein CASSSGTSGTSYEQYF.

This rearrangement joins TRBV5-6 to TRBJ2-1; 11 nucleotides align to TRBD2. This CDR3 spans 14 amino acids. Germline V gene data show CDR1 as SGHDT and CDR2 as YYEEEE. J was trimmed by 6 bases and V by 2 bases; bases with no gene match: 1. CDR3 in amino acids: CASSLLAGVNEQFF. CDR3 DNA: TGTGCCAGCAGCTTACTAGCGGGAGTCAATGAGCAGTTCTTC.

The rearrangement links TRBV10-1 to TRBJ2-5; D perhaps matches TRBD1 (6 bases). The V gene's germline CDR1 is WNHNN and CDR2 SYGVQD (reference sequence). This CDR3 has 16 amino acids. The V gene lost 2 bases and the J gene lost 3 bases, with 16 bases spanning the gap. CDR3 protein: CASSEAATGMEETQYF. The CDR3 DNA is TGCGCCAGCAGTGAGGCAGCTACAGGGATGGAAGAGACCCAGTACTTC.

This CDR3 is CASSWGGKSSYEQYF. CDR3 DNA: TGTGCCAGCAGCTGGGGGGGCAAGAGCTCCTACGAGCAGTACTTC. This chain connects TRBV7-9 to TRBJ2-7; perhaps TRBD2 as D (7 bases). Germline V gene sequence: CDR1 SEHNR, CDR2 FQNEAQ (reference sequence). V was shortened by 4 bases and J by 0 bases, with 13 bases between the two germline ends. The CDR3 length is 15 residues.

The chain links TRBV6-5 to TRBJ2-3; D possibly corresponds to TRBD2 (6 bases). This CDR3 has 15 residues. The germline V gene has CDR1 MNHEY and CDR2 SVGAGI. V was clipped by 4 bases and J by 4 bases, with 15 bases between them. The CDR3 coding sequence is TGTGCCAGCAGTTCCGACGGGAGTGCGGCAGATACGCAGTATTTT. Translation gives CASSSDGSAADTQYF.

The chain has TRBV29-1 and TRBJ1-5; 9 nucleotides agree with TRBD1. Germline V gene data show CDR1 as SQVTM and CDR2 as ANQGSEA. The trim removed 8 bases at V and 0 bases at J, leaving 14 bases unmatched. This CDR3 contains 17 residues. CDR3 loop: CSFSGQGNLYSNQPQHF. The CDR3 DNA sequence: TGCAGCTTTTCTGGACAGGGGAATTTATATAGCAATCAGCCCCAGCATTTT.

The rearrangement joins TRBV7-6 to TRBJ1-2; D call uncertain. This CDR3 spans 14 amino acids. Germline CDR1 reads SGHVS; CDR2 reads FNYEAQ. V was cut by 1 base and J by 4 bases, with 10 bases left in between. The CDR3, as DNA: TGTGCCAGCAGCTTAGTCCTTGAATCCTATGGCTACACCTTC. Amino acids: CASSLVLESYGYTF.

This sequence joins TRBV7-8 and TRBJ2-7; D possibly corresponds to TRBD1 (6 bases). Germline V gene data show CDR1 as SGHVS and CDR2 as FQNEAQ. CDR3 length equals 17 residues. V dropped 1 base and J dropped 3 bases, with 19 bases sitting between them. The CDR3 DNA reads TGTGCCAGCAGCTTAGGATGGGGGCCGCCGGTGGACTACGAGCAGTACTTC. Translated, it gives CASSLGWGPPVDYEQYF.

This chain joins TRBV7-2 and TRBJ2-3; perhaps TRBD2 as D (6 bases). The V gene's germline CDR1 is SGHTA and CDR2 FQGNSA. The CDR3 spans 15 residues. The germline V and J ends were trimmed by 2 bases and 6 bases, with 15 bases remaining between them. The DNA of the CDR3 is TGTGCCAGCAGCTTAATAGGAGGGGCGGCGGATACGCAGTATTTT. Translating it yields CASSLIGGAADTQYF.

The chain uses TRBV7-8 and TRBJ2-2, with 9 bases lining up with TRBD2. Germline CDR1 reads SGHVS; CDR2 reads FQNEAQ. V was pared by 5 bases and J by 4 bases, with 2 bases of the junction left unmatched. The CDR3 is 14 amino acids. CDR3 loop: CASSVSGSTGELFF. The CDR3 region has the DNA TGTGCCAGCAGCGTTAGCGGGAGCACCGGGGAGCTGTTTTTT.

This clone occurred a few times. V gene TRBV21-1 combines with J gene TRBJ1-2; the table's D call TRBD1 went unverified against the DNA. TRBV21-1 is a known pseudogene. This CDR3 contains 12 residues. CDR3 DNA: TGTGCCAGCGCCACAGGGAAGGATGGCTACACCTTC. It translates to CASATGKDGYTF.

The V call is TRBV11-1, the J call TRBJ2-7; 9 nucleotides align to TRBD1. This CDR3 is built from 16 residues. The germline V gene encodes CDR1 SGHAT and CDR2 FQDESV (reference sequence). V shed 5 bases and J 0 bases; nucleotides not matched to a gene: 8. As DNA, the CDR3 is TGTGCCAGCAGCCCCGGGACAGGGAGGACCTCCTACGAGCAGTACTTC. It specifies CASSPGTGRTSYEQYF.

V and J are TRBV11-2 and TRBJ2-5; 9 bases fit TRBD2. The CDR3 sequence is 15 residues long. Germline CDR1 reads SGHAT; CDR2 reads FQNNGV. With 2 bases clipped from V and 5 bases from J, the junction kept 6 bases outside the gene matches. The CDR3 sequence: CASSLTAGGLETQYF. In DNA, the CDR3 is TGTGCCAGCAGCTTAACAGCGGGAGGCCTGGAGACCCAGTACTTC.

The J gene is TRBJ1-1, the V gene TRBV28; maybe TRBD1 (5 bases). The CDR3 is made up of 14 amino acids. CDR1 is MDHEN, CDR2 SYDVKM, per germline. Deletions cut 4 bases from V and 8 bases from J, with 17 bases between. CDR3 in amino acids: CASSSRQPNIEAFF. For the CDR3, the DNA is TGTGCCAGCAGTTCGCGACAGCCGAACATAGAAGCTTTCTTT.

The sample holds a few counts of this clone. This chain connects TRBV19 to TRBJ2-7; 7 positions match TRBD2. The CDR3 consists of 15 residues. Trimming removed 6 bases from V and 3 bases from J; junction bases left unmatched: 11. From germline, CDR1 is LNHDA and CDR2 SQIVND (reference sequence). DNA for the CDR3: TGTGCCAGTAGAGTCAAAGGCGGGAGCGTCTACGAGCAGTACTTC. Translated, it gives CASRVKGGSVYEQYF. The full variable domain, rest sourced from reference TRBV19 and TRBJ2-7, is DGGITQSPKYLFRKEGQNVTLSCEQNLNHDAMYWYRQDPGQGLRLIYYSQIVNDFQKGDIAEGYSVSREKKESFPLTVTSAQKNPTAFYLCASRVKGGSVYEQYFGPGTRLTVT.

The chain combines TRBV9 with TRBJ2-1; no clear D gene. The V gene's germline CDR1 is SGDLS and CDR2 YYNGEE. The CDR3 is made up of 17 amino acids. Trimming took off 0 bases at V and 0 bases at J, with 13 bases between the two ends. CDR3 bases: TGTGCCAGCAGCGTAGTGGGTCTACCCGGCTCCTACAATGAGCAGTTCTTC. Translated, it gives CASSVVGLPGSYNEQFF.

CDR3 nucleotide sequence: TGTGCCAGCAGCCTGACGAGGGATGGGGGCGAGCAGTACTTC. It is translated as CASSLTRDGGEQYF. The gene calls are TRBV11-2 and TRBJ2-7; the D call may be TRBD1 or TRBD2 (5 bases each). This CDR3 is 14 amino acids long. The V and J ends lost 5 bases and 6 bases respectively, with 17 bases between them. Germline values: CDR1 SGHAT, CDR2 FQNNGV. The full variable domain, in which reference TRBV11-2 and TRBJ2-7 provide the parts outside the CDR3, is EAGVAQSPRYKIIEKRQSVAFWCNPISGHATLYWYQQILGQGPKLLIQFQNNGVVDDSQLPKDRFSAERLKGVDSTLKIQPAKLEDSAVYLCASSLTRDGGEQYFGPGTRLTVT.

V and J are TRBV10-3 and TRBJ1-3; D unclear. CDR1 and CDR2 (germline): ENHRY, SYGVKD. The CDR3 sequence is 11 residues long. V lost 0 bases and J lost 7, with 1 base in between. The CDR3 here is CAISESNTIYF. CDR3 nucleotide sequence: TGTGCCATCAGTGAGTCGAACACCATATATTTT.